These 13 T cell receptor beta chains came from one sample sequenced in a study of shared clonotypes between healthy human individuals. Profiling relied on immunoSEQ multiplex PCR, and the TCRdb table lists in-frame clones only, not all of them. This table holds 2 million or so clones, roughly 95% found once. The material sequenced was naive CD4+ T cells sorted from blood. Sample subset: CD45RA+ positively selected. These receptors came from a man between 18 and 35 years old in good health.

As to this clone: The sample has other DNA sequences that encode this CDR3 too. The CDR3 spells CASSLGTSGYNEQFF. CDR3 nucleotide sequence: TGTGCCAGCAGCTTGGGGACTAGCGGATACAATGAGCAGTTCTTC. The V call is TRBV5-4, the J call TRBJ2-1, with 10 bases matching TRBD2. Trimming took 0 bases from V and 4 from J; bases not matched to a gene: 1. The CDR3 has 15 residues. Germline V gene lookup returns CDR1 SGHNT and CDR2 YYREEE (reference sequence).

V usage is TRBV19 and J usage is TRBJ1-2, with 7 bases fitting TRBD1. CDR1 is LNHDA and CDR2 is SQIVND in the germline V gene (reference sequence). Trimming removed 4 bases from V and 6 bases from J; junction bases left unmatched: 8. This CDR3 has 14 residues. The CDR3 reads CASSTRQGMNGYTF. The CDR3 DNA reads as TGTGCCAGTAGTACCCGACAGGGAATGAATGGCTACACCTTC.

The rearrangement links TRBV5-1 to TRBJ2-3, with 8 bases aligning to TRBD2. Germline lookup yields CDR1 SGHRS and CDR2 YFSETQ. This CDR3 comprises 15 residues. V gave up 0 bases and J gave up 5 bases; unmatched junction bases: 5. CDR3 nucleotides: TGCGCCAGCAGCTTGGGTAGCGGGGAGGGAGATACGCAGTATTTT. Translated: CASSLGSGEGDTQYF.

This sequence joins TRBV5-1 and TRBJ1-1; a possible D gene is TRBD1 (5 bases). Trimming left V 4 bases short and J 2 bases short, with 15 bases between. The germline V gene encodes CDR1 SGHRS and CDR2 YFSETQ. CDR3 length equals 15 residues. CDR3 amino acids: CASSQDPQGNTEAFF. The CDR3 DNA follows: TGCGCCAGCAGCCAAGACCCTCAGGGAAACACTGAAGCTTTCTTT.

This rearrangement joins TRBV27 to TRBJ1-6; D call uncertain. This CDR3 comprises 14 residues. Germline V gene data show CDR1 as MNHEY and CDR2 as SMNVEV (reference sequence). Trimming cost V 3 bases and J 9 bases, with 12 bases left between them. CDR3 residues: CASSLSGIGSPLHF. The CDR3 nucleotides are TGTGCCAGCAGTTTGAGCGGGATTGGTTCACCCCTCCACTTT.

This clone was counted many times. This rearrangement joins TRBV6-6 to TRBJ1-2, with 7 positions matching TRBD1. CDR3 length: 13 amino acids. Germline V gene data show CDR1 as MNHNY and CDR2 as SVGAGI (reference sequence). J was trimmed by 4 bases and V by 6 bases; bases with no gene match: 5. The CDR3 sequence is CASRDRETYGYTF. The DNA for the CDR3 is TGTGCCAGCAGAGACAGGGAAACCTATGGCTACACCTTC.

The chain carries TRBV9 and TRBJ2-7; 8 nucleotides line up with TRBD1. Trimming at V came to 1 base and at J to 3 bases, leaving 9 bases not matched to a gene. CDR3 size: 16 residues. CDR1 is SGDLS and CDR2 is YYNGEE in the germline V gene. CDR3 nucleotides: TGTGCCAGCAGCGTACAGGATCAGGGGGCCCGCTACGAGCAGTACTTC. Translation: CASSVQDQGARYEQYF.

Regarding this clone: Other DNA sequences from this sample encode an identical CDR3 as well. This chain uses TRBV5-1 with TRBJ2-5, with 9 nucleotides matching TRBD1. Germline CDR1 is SGHRS and CDR2 is YFSETQ. The CDR3 totals 13 residues. Unmatched junction bases numbered 3, after V lost 4 bases and J lost 5 bases. This CDR3 reads CASSIGTGETQYF. As DNA, the CDR3 is TGCGCCAGCAGCATCGGGACAGGGGAGACCCAGTACTTC.

DNA for the CDR3: TGCGCCATAAATAGCGGTCCCTACAATGAGCAGTTCTTC. Amino acid sequence: CAINSGPYNEQFF. The chain employs TRBV10-2 and TRBJ2-1; the D gene is possibly TRBD2 (6 bases). The CDR3 contains 13 residues. V lost 10 bases and J 2 bases, leaving 12 bases between the germline ends. Germline values: CDR1 WSHSY, CDR2 SAAADI.

J is TRBJ2-7 and V is TRBV7-2; weak D call: TRBD1 (6 bases). Germline CDR1 and CDR2: SGHTA and FQGNSA. The length of the CDR3 is 13 residues. V shed 2 bases and J shed 6 bases, with 11 bases lying between them. The CDR3 loop is CASSLRGSGEQYF. The CDR3 bases are TGTGCCAGCAGCTTAAGGGGGTCTGGCGAGCAGTACTTC. Based on the CDR3 plus reference TRBV7-2 and TRBJ2-7, the full variable domain is GAGVSQSPSNKVTEKGKDVELRCDPISGHTALYWYRQSLGQGLEFLIYFQGNSAPDKSGLPSDRFSAERTGGSVSTLTIQRTQQEDSAVYLCASSLRGSGEQYFGPGTRLTVT.

CDR3 DNA: TGTGCCAGCAGTCTCAGGCCTGATTTCTATGGCTACACCTTC. It encodes CASSLRPDFYGYTF. The J gene is TRBJ1-2, the V gene TRBV6-1; D not resolved. The CDR3 runs to 14 residues. Per the germline V gene, CDR1 is MNHNS and CDR2 is SASEGT. V lost 5 bases to trimming and J lost 4 bases, with 14 bases between them.

The chain employs TRBV7-8 and TRBJ1-5; D perhaps matches TRBD1 (5 bases). Germline V gives CDR1 SGHVS, CDR2 FQNEAQ. The CDR3 length is 13 residues. Trimming left V 4 bases short and J 7 bases short, with 11 bases between. CDR3 nucleotide sequence: TGTGCCAGCAGCTCAGATGAGGGGCAGCCCCAGCATTTT. This encodes CASSSDEGQPQHF.

The chain carries TRBV27 and TRBJ2-3, with TRBD1 matching over 9 bases. V lost 6 bases and J lost 3; bases outside the gene matches: 4. Germline values: CDR1 MNHEY, CDR2 SMNVEV (reference sequence). CDR3 size: 14 residues. The CDR3 region is CASRFDRGTDTQYF. The CDR3 DNA sequence: TGTGCCAGCAGATTCGACAGGGGGACAGATACGCAGTATTTT.